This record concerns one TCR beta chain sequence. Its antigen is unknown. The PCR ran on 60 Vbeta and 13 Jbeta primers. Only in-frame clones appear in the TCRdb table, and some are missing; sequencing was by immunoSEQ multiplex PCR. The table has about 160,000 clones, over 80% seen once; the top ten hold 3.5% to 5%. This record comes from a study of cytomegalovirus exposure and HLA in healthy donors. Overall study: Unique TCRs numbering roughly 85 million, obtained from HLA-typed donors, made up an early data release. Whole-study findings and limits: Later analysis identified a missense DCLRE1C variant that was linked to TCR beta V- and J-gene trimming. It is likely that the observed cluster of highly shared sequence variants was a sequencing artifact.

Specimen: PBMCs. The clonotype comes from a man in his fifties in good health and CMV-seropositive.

This chain's CDR3 is CASSSDSYSGNTIYF. The CDR3 coding sequence is TGTGCCAGCAGCTCGGACAGTTACTCTGGAAACACCATATATTTT. The genes are TRBV5-6 and TRBJ1-3; D possibly corresponds to TRBD1 (6 bases). The CDR3 extends over 15 amino acids. Trimming removed 3 bases at V and 0 bases at J, with 10 bases between. The germline gives CDR1 SGHDT, CDR2 YYEEEE.